This entry lists 28 T cell receptor beta chains sequenced from one sample in a study of OX40 agonist ivuxolimab in advanced cancers. TCRdb's copy holds only in-frame clones and misses some; the assay was immunoSEQ multiplex PCR. The table shows about 53,000 clones, with 88% occurring only once. This sample comprised CD4+ or CD8+ T cells sorted from blood, obtained in a trial of the OX40 agonist ivuxolimab. The receptors shown here come from an adult with an advanced solid tumor such as melanoma, head and neck, liver or kidney cancer.

The CDR3 protein is CASSIQGAGQPQHF. The CDR3 DNA sequence: TGTGCCAGCAGCATACAGGGGGCCGGGCAGCCCCAGCATTTT. The V and J genes are TRBV5-4 and TRBJ1-5, with TRBD1 matching 9 bases. The V and J ends lost 4 bases and 7 bases, in that order; junction bases with no gene match: 6. In germline, CDR1 is SGHNT, CDR2 YYREEE (reference sequence). The CDR3 is made up of 14 amino acids.

This clone was seen a handful of times. V and J are TRBV27 and TRBJ2-7; D remains ambiguous. Trimming shortened V by 2 bases and J by 5 bases, and 4 bases separated the two germline ends. The CDR3 consists of 11 residues. Germline V gives CDR1 MNHEY, CDR2 SMNVEV (reference sequence). The CDR3 loop reads CASSLGHEQYF. The CDR3 DNA reads TGTGCCAGCAGTTTAGGCCACGAGCAGTACTTC.

The chain is built from TRBV6-5 and TRBJ2-2; tentatively, D is TRBD2 (5 bases). This CDR3 spans 13 amino acids. CDR1 MNHEY and CDR2 SVGAGI come from the germline V gene. The V and J ends lost 3 bases and 7 bases respectively, with 9 bases between them. The CDR3, as DNA: TGTGCCAGCAGTTATGGACGGGGCGGGGAGCTGTTTTTT. Translation: CASSYGRGGELFF.

The chain has TRBV28 and TRBJ1-5; D call uncertain. Germline CDR1 MDHEN, CDR2 SYDVKM. This CDR3 has 11 residues. The V gene lost 2 bases and the J gene lost 7 bases, with 3 bases spanning the gap. In DNA, the CDR3 is TGTGCCAGCAGTTTAGGACAGCCCCAGCATTTT. Residues: CASSLGQPQHF.

The gene calls are TRBV7-9 and TRBJ1-2, with D hard to call. Trimming stripped 5 bases from V and 0 bases from J, with 13 bases between. CDR1 SEHNR and CDR2 FQNEAQ come from the germline V gene (reference sequence). The CDR3 is 15 amino acids. The CDR3 spells CASSSQDLANYGYTF. As DNA, the CDR3 is TGTGCCAGCAGCAGTCAGGACCTAGCTAACTATGGCTACACCTTC.

This clone was picked up one time. The chain links TRBV19 to TRBJ2-1, with D hard to call. The V gene's germline CDR1 is LNHDA and CDR2 SQIVND (reference sequence). V shed 2 bases and J shed 5 bases, with 4 bases lying between them. The CDR3 is 12 residues long. The CDR3 DNA reads as TGTGCCAGTAGTATATGGGACAATGAGCAGTTCTTC. This codes for CASSIWDNEQFF.

This chain joins TRBV7-2 and TRBJ1-1; D call uncertain. Trimming took off 5 bases at V and 5 bases at J, with 9 bases between the two ends. There are 12 residues in the CDR3. Looked up from germline, CDR1 is SGHTA and CDR2 is FQGNSA. The CDR3 reads CASSPPVTEAFF. The DNA for the CDR3 is TGTGCCAGCAGCCCTCCGGTTACTGAAGCTTTCTTT.

This clone was observed a few times. The rearrangement links TRBV14 to TRBJ2-7, with D uncertain. This CDR3 comprises 13 residues. Germline V CDR1 and CDR2: SGHDN, FVKESK. V lost 1 base to trimming and J lost 3 bases, with 7 bases between them. The CDR3 nucleotides read TGTGCCAGCAGCCAAGTTTGGGGCTACGAGCAGTACTTC. Protein product: CASSQVWGYEQYF. Supplemented by reference TRBV14 and TRBJ2-7, the full variable domain reads EAGVTQFPSHSVIEKGQTVTLRCDPISGHDNLYWYRRVMGKEIKFLLHFVKESKQDESGMPNNRFLAERTGGTYSTLKVQPAELEDSGVYFCASSQVWGYEQYFGPGTRLTVT.

V usage is TRBV7-2 and J usage is TRBJ2-7; the match to TRBD2 covers 7 bases. Per the germline V gene, CDR1 is SGHTA and CDR2 is FQGNSA. CDR3 size: 11 residues. J gave up 6 bases and V 4 bases, and 0 bases lay outside the gene matches. The CDR3 nucleotides read TGTGCCAGCAGCTGGGGGGGCGAGCAGTACTTC. It yields the protein CASSWGGEQYF.

The V call is TRBV5-1, the J call TRBJ2-3; 7 positions match TRBD2. V lost 5 bases, J lost 2 bases, and 11 bases stayed unmatched. The V gene's germline CDR1 is SGHRS and CDR2 YFSETQ. The CDR3 has 16 amino acids. The CDR3 DNA sequence: TGCGCCAGCAGTTTCTCAGCTAGCGGAGCCACAGATACGCAGTATTTT. Translating gives CASSFSASGATDTQYF.

The chain has TRBV9 and TRBJ1-2; TRBD1 might be the D (5 bases). The CDR3 is 15 amino acids. Per germline, CDR1 SGDLS and CDR2 YYNGEE. Trimming removed 4 bases at V and 6 bases at J, with 19 bases between. CDR3: CASSQTSDSFHGYTF. CDR3 nucleotides: TGTGCCAGCAGCCAAACCTCAGACAGTTTCCATGGCTACACCTTC.

The rearrangement links TRBV13 to TRBJ2-1; D is perhaps TRBD2 (6 bases). The CDR3 loop spans 15 amino acids. Germline values: CDR1 PRHDT, CDR2 FYEKMQ (reference sequence). Trimming stripped 5 bases from V and 3 bases from J, with 14 bases between. In nucleotides, the CDR3 is TGTGCCAGCAGCCCCCAGGGACTGGGCTACAATGAGCAGTTCTTC. Translating gives CASSPQGLGYNEQFF.

The rearrangement joins TRBV5-1 to TRBJ1-1; D remains unclear. Deletions cut 2 bases from V and 1 base from J, with 9 bases between. The CDR3 length is 14 residues. CDR1 and CDR2 (germline): SGHRS, YFSETQ. The DNA of the CDR3 is TGCGCCAGCAGCTTAGTTACGGCGAACACTGAAGCTTTCTTT. This codes for CASSLVTANTEAFF.

The chain combines TRBV28 with TRBJ2-5, with 7 positions matching TRBD2. Germline V gene lookup returns CDR1 MDHEN and CDR2 SYDVKM. V dropped 3 bases and J dropped 3; count of bases not matched to a gene: 4. CDR3 length equals 14 residues. Written as DNA, the CDR3 is TGTGCCAGCAGTTTTTCGGCGGGAGAAGAGACCCAGTACTTC. This codes for CASSFSAGEETQYF.

The chain uses TRBV6-1 and TRBJ2-1, with 10 bases that match TRBD2. CDR1 and CDR2 from the germline V gene are MNHNS and SASEGT. With 3 bases clipped from V and 7 bases from J, the junction kept 15 bases outside the gene matches. The CDR3 totals 18 residues. The CDR3: CASSDFIRLAGVRNEQFF. In DNA, the CDR3 is TGTGCCAGCAGTGATTTTATAAGGCTAGCGGGAGTCCGGAATGAGCAGTTCTTC.

The gene calls are TRBV7-9 and TRBJ1-1; perhaps TRBD1 as D (5 bases). CDR1 is SEHNR, CDR2 FQNEAQ, per germline (reference sequence). The CDR3 length is 15 residues. Trimming took 2 bases from V and 5 from J, leaving 15 bases between them. The CDR3 sequence: CASSLFSREGTEAFF. DNA for the CDR3: TGTGCCAGCAGCTTATTTTCCAGGGAGGGAACTGAAGCTTTCTTT.

The CDR3 region has the DNA TGTGCCAGCAGCCCCCAGACAGGGGCTAACACTGAAGCTTTCTTT. Amino acid sequence: CASSPQTGANTEAFF. The V gene is TRBV13, the J gene TRBJ1-1; 8 nucleotides align to TRBD1. V was pared by 5 bases and J by 2 bases, with 7 bases of the junction left unmatched. The CDR3 contains 15 residues. Germline V gene data show CDR1 as PRHDT and CDR2 as FYEKMQ (reference sequence).

This clone has a single count. The chain carries TRBV5-8 and TRBJ1-5; no firm D call. This CDR3 has 15 amino acids. V shed 0 bases and J shed 8 bases, with 15 bases lying between them. Germline lookup yields CDR1 SGHTS and CDR2 YDEGEE. The CDR3 nucleotides read TGTGCCAGCAGCTTGGCCGGGATCCTCGAGGAGCCCCAGCATTTT. Translating it yields CASSLAGILEEPQHF.

This clone was recorded once. For the CDR3, the DNA is TGTGCCAGCAGACAGGGTATGGAGACCCAGTACTTC. Translated: CASRQGMETQYF. This chain connects TRBV2 to TRBJ2-5; tentative D call: TRBD1 (6 bases). Looked up from germline, CDR1 is SNHLY and CDR2 is FYNNEI. This CDR3 region has 12 residues. V was clipped by 6 bases and J by 5 bases, with 10 bases between them.

This chain connects TRBV5-1 to TRBJ1-2; no reliable D call. V was clipped by 4 bases and J by 2 bases, with 18 bases between them. Germline V gene lookup returns CDR1 SGHRS and CDR2 YFSETQ. The CDR3 is made up of 16 amino acids. CDR3 sequence: CASSTLDGLKNYGYTF. CDR3 coding DNA: TGCGCCAGCAGCACCCTGGACGGACTAAAAAACTATGGCTACACCTTC.

This sequence joins TRBV7-9 and TRBJ2-2, with TRBD2 as a possible D gene (6 bases). CDR3 length equals 14 residues. Trimming cost V 3 bases and J 7 bases, with 12 bases left between them. CDR1 SEHNR and CDR2 FQNEAQ come from the germline V gene (reference sequence). The CDR3, as DNA: TGTGCCAGCAGCTTGGGCGGGACCTTCGGGGAGCTGTTTTTT. Its translation: CASSLGGTFGELFF.

This rearrangement joins TRBV7-9 to TRBJ1-5, with D possibly being TRBD1 (6 bases). The CDR3 consists of 12 residues. Germline V gene lookup returns CDR1 SEHNR and CDR2 FQNEAQ (reference sequence). The V end was cut by 5 bases, the J end by 7 bases, with 9 bases between. CDR3 coding DNA: TGTGCCAGCAGCGACGGGGGCCAGCCCCAGCATTTT. Protein: CASSDGGQPQHF. Variable domain in full (rest from reference TRBV7-9 and TRBJ1-5): DTGVSQNPRHKITKRGQNVTFRCDPISEHNRLYWYRQTLGQGPEFLTYFQNEAQLEKSRLLSDRFSAERPKGSFSTLEIQRTEQGDSAMYLCASSDGGQPQHFGDGTRLSIL.

The chain joins TRBV7-9 to TRBJ2-1, with a weak D call TRBD2 (6 bases). V was pared by 7 bases and J by 3 bases, with 13 bases between. CDR1 is SEHNR, CDR2 FQNEAQ, per germline (reference sequence). This CDR3 comprises 14 residues. CDR3 sequence (DNA): TGTGCCAGCACACGGGACTCCCGCTACAATGAGCAGTTCTTC. It yields the protein CASTRDSRYNEQFF.

The rearrangement joins TRBV4-1 to TRBJ2-3; no reliable D call. The V gene's germline CDR1 is MGHRA and CDR2 YSYEKL. The germline V and J ends were trimmed by 1 base and 2 bases, with 10 bases remaining between them. The CDR3 consists of 15 residues. For the CDR3, the DNA is TGCGCCAGCAGCCAAGTTGTGGGAACCACAGATACGCAGTATTTT. Translation gives CASSQVVGTTDTQYF.

This chain connects TRBV5-1 to TRBJ1-2, with TRBD1 identical over 9 bases. In germline, CDR1 is SGHRS, CDR2 YFSETQ. CDR3 size: 17 residues. V lost 3 bases, J lost 6 bases, and 15 bases stayed unmatched. CDR3: CASSWGPGTGPGDGYTF. In nucleotides, the CDR3 is TGCGCCAGCAGCTGGGGTCCCGGGACAGGGCCTGGTGATGGCTACACCTTC.

The rearrangement joins TRBV4-1 to TRBJ1-4, with 7 bases aligning to TRBD1. V lost 2 bases to trimming and J lost 7 bases; unmatched junction nucleotides: 4. The CDR3 is 14 amino acids. From germline, CDR1 is MGHRA and CDR2 YSYEKL. The CDR3 coding sequence is TGCGCCAGCAGCCAAATGACAGGGACTGAAAAACTGTTTTTT. Translating gives CASSQMTGTEKLFF.

The CDR3 protein is CAIRETTDTQYF. In DNA, the CDR3 is TGTGCCATCAGGGAAACCACAGATACGCAGTATTTT. The V call is TRBV10-3, the J call TRBJ2-3; no clear D gene. V lost 6 bases to trimming and J lost 2 bases, with 6 bases between them. This CDR3 spans 12 amino acids. CDR1 is ENHRY, CDR2 SYGVKD, per germline.

The chain couples TRBV19 to TRBJ2-7; D not resolved. The ends were cut back, 6 bases at V and 4 bases at J, with 10 bases in the middle. This CDR3 comprises 12 residues. From germline, CDR1 is LNHDA and CDR2 SQIVND (reference sequence). CDR3 DNA: TGTGCCAGTAGCCCGGCTGGTTACGAGCAGTACTTC. Its protein is CASSPAGYEQYF.